The TCR beta chain under discussion was sequenced for a study of CD8 T cells in Susac syndrome. Germline CDR1 LGHNT, CDR2 FRNRAP. The CDR3 runs to 16 residues. V lost 5 bases, J lost 6 bases, and 12 bases stayed unmatched. Reverse transcription of roughly 0.5 to 1 ug RNA was performed with random hexamers. TCR beta CDR3 was amplified by immunoSEQ covering 54 Vbeta and 13 Jbeta. TCRdb reprocessed the immunoSEQ multiplex PCR reads via MiXCR and lists one record per CDR3 protein. This sample carries 400,000 to 550,000 distinct CDR3 sequences, approximately 85% of them seen once, and the ten largest clones take approximately 0.12%. Sequencing of TCR beta was performed on blood CD8+ and CD4+ T cells. Negative isolation was used for CD8+ and CD4+ T cells, and FACS enrichment was applied to TEMRA cells.

Sequences were obtained from CD8+ T cells from PBMCs. The TCR comes from a human donor with multiple sclerosis. The J gene is TRBJ2-5, the V gene TRBV12-5; 10 bases are shared with TRBD1. The CDR3 loop is CASGPPGQGVFKTQYF. CDR3 nucleotides: TGTGCTAGTGGTCCACCCGGACAGGGGGTTTTCAAGACCCAGTACTTC.